These 29 T cell receptor beta chains share one sample of origin, sequenced in a study of CXCR3-negative and CXCR3-positive naive CD8 T cells. Whole-study results and caveats: TRB CDR3s of CXCR3-positive naive cells were more hydrophobic than those of CXCR3-negative naive cells.

TRB cDNA libraries were made by UMI-labeled 5' RACE. TCRdb re-called the 5' RACE reads and gives one entry per CDR3 protein, without DNA. The sample holds about 150,000 distinct CDR3 sequences. These TCRs are of unknown antigen specificity. The source material was naive CXCR3+ CD8+ T cells from blood. Regarding subset: CD45RO-CCR7+CD27+CD95- naive CD8+ T cells expressing CXCR3 (TNR3+). The receptors originated from a human donor in good health. Some clones in this sample may be carry-over from other donors' samples.

The chain has TRBV27 and TRBJ2-2; the D call from TCRdb, TRBD2, cannot be confirmed without DNA. CDR1 MNHEY and CDR2 SMNVEV come from the germline V gene (reference sequence). CDR3 length equals 21 residues. CDR3 region: CASSPYRARTLAGPNTGELFF.

The chain is built from TRBV28 and TRBJ2-7. The CDR3 consists of 12 residues. Germline V CDR1 and CDR2: MDHEN, SYDVKM. The CDR3 here is CASSLWGNEQYF.

V gene TRBV9 combines with J gene TRBJ2-1. The CDR3 is 15 residues long. Germline values: CDR1 SGDLS, CDR2 YYNGEE. CDR3 protein: CASSVGGRSYNEQFF.

The genes are TRBV12-3 or TRBV12-4 and TRBJ2-7; without DNA, the TCRdb call of TRBD2 cannot be checked. The CDR3 length is 14 residues. This CDR3 reads CASSLTVLANEQYF.

This sequence joins TRBV2 and TRBJ2-5; absent DNA, TCRdb's TRBD1 call cannot be checked. The CDR3 is 15 residues long. CDR1 SNHLY and CDR2 FYNNEI come from the germline V gene. CDR3 in amino acids: CASSEDPGQKETQYF.

The gene calls are TRBV2 and TRBJ2-1; TCRdb names TRBD2, which stays unverified in the absence of DNA. The CDR3 runs to 15 residues. Germline V gene lookup returns CDR1 SNHLY and CDR2 FYNNEI. The CDR3: CASKLGLAYYNEQFF. The whole variable domain, remainder taken from reference TRBV2 and TRBJ2-1, is EPEVTQTPSHQVTQMGQEVILRCVPISNHLYFYWYRQILGQKVEFLVSFYNNEISEKSEIFDDQFSVERPDGSNFTLKIRSTKLEDSAMYFCASKLGLAYYNEQFFGPGTRLTVL.

The chain carries TRBV10-3 and TRBJ2-3; checking the TCRdb D call of TRBD2 is not possible without DNA. Germline V CDR1 and CDR2: ENHRY, SYGVKD. The CDR3 has 18 amino acids. CDR3 amino acids: CAISEGPGLAGVTDTQYF.

V usage is TRBV7-9 and J usage is TRBJ2-1; no DNA is available, so the TRBD1 call from TCRdb remains unchecked. The CDR3 loop spans 15 amino acids. Per the germline V gene, CDR1 is SEHNR and CDR2 is FQNEAQ (reference sequence). The CDR3 sequence: CASSFGQGALNEQFF.

V is TRBV29-1 and J is TRBJ1-1; no DNA is available, so the TRBD1 call from TCRdb remains unchecked. This CDR3 has 17 amino acids. Germline V gene sequence: CDR1 SQVTM, CDR2 ANQGSEA. CDR3 sequence: CSVRQGANRVRGTEAFF. The variable domain in full, completed from reference TRBV29-1 and TRBJ1-1, reads SAVISQKPSRDICQRGTSLTIQCQVDSQVTMMFWYRQQPGQSLTLIATANQGSEATYESGFVIDKFPISRPNLTFSTLTVSNMSPEDSSIYLCSVRQGANRVRGTEAFFGQGTRLTVV.

The chain employs TRBV20-1 and TRBJ2-4; TCRdb names TRBD2, which stays unverified in the absence of DNA. CDR3 size: 12 residues. Germline CDR1 is DFQATT and CDR2 is SNEGSKA (reference sequence). The CDR3 region is CSARLGEGIQYF.

The chain recombines TRBV12-3 or TRBV12-4 with TRBJ2-5; TCRdb picks TRBD1, but there is no DNA to check that call. This CDR3 has 18 amino acids. The CDR3 is CASSLDPVLRGGGETQYF.

The J gene is TRBJ2-3, the V gene TRBV7-3. CDR1 is SGHTA and CDR2 is FQGTGA in the germline V gene. CDR3 length equals 13 residues. The CDR3 is CASSSTGTDTQYF.

The V gene is TRBV14, the J gene TRBJ2-3; the D call from TCRdb, TRBD2, cannot be confirmed without DNA. This CDR3 is 14 amino acids long. Looked up from germline, CDR1 is SGHDN and CDR2 is FVKESK. CDR3: CASSHQLVPDTQYF. The full variable domain, its missing parts supplied by reference TRBV14 and TRBJ2-3, is EAGVTQFPSHSVIEKGQTVTLRCDPISGHDNLYWYRRVMGKEIKFLLHFVKESKQDESGMPNNRFLAERTGGTYSTLKVQPAELEDSGVYFCASSHQLVPDTQYFGPGTRLTVL.

The chain uses TRBV29-1 and TRBJ1-1. The germline CDR1 and CDR2 sequences are SQVTM and ANQGSEA. The CDR3 has 14 amino acids. CDR3 loop: CSAPREDSDTEAFF.

The chain links TRBV20-1 to TRBJ2-7; lacking DNA, the TRBD2 call made by TCRdb goes unchecked. Germline assignment: CDR1 DFQATT and CDR2 SNEGSKA (reference sequence). The CDR3 has 13 residues. The CDR3: CSLRLADSYEQYF.

V usage is TRBV28 and J usage is TRBJ2-7. This CDR3 contains 15 residues. The germline V gene encodes CDR1 MDHEN and CDR2 SYDVKM. The CDR3 sequence: CASSLSPDYSYEQYF.

The chain combines TRBV5-1 with TRBJ2-1; as DNA is missing, the TRBD2 call by TCRdb cannot be tested. The CDR3 runs to 17 residues. Germline V lookup: CDR1 SGHRS, CDR2 YFSETQ. CDR3 loop: CASSFSLASGEYNEQFF.

CDR3 amino acids: CAIRGPVLATQYF. The chain uses TRBV28 and TRBJ2-5; TCRdb's assignment of TRBD2 cannot be checked, as there is no DNA. Germline CDR1 is MDHEN and CDR2 is SYDVKM. This CDR3 spans 13 amino acids.

The chain recombines TRBV7-3 with TRBJ1-1; TCRdb's assignment of TRBD1 cannot be checked, as there is no DNA. From germline, CDR1 is SGHTA and CDR2 FQGTGA. The CDR3 consists of 13 residues. CDR3: CASSPYGGTEAFF.

V and J are TRBV29-1 and TRBJ2-3. Germline loops: CDR1 SQVTM, CDR2 ANQGSEA. The CDR3 covers 14 residues. The CDR3 loop is CSVLPDGSTDTQYF.

The chain combines TRBV28 with TRBJ2-3; TCRdb proposes TRBD1, but this gene call is untestable without DNA. This CDR3 is 15 amino acids long. CDR1 and CDR2 (germline): MDHEN, SYDVKM. The CDR3 sequence is CASSPRARGTDTQYF.

The chain recombines TRBV18 with TRBJ2-7; TCRdb lists TRBD1, though no DNA is available to test this call. From germline, CDR1 is KGHSH and CDR2 LQKENI. This CDR3 comprises 16 residues. CDR3 sequence: CASSPIGTGPAYEQYF.

CDR3 loop: CASSLSRTSFNEQFF. This sequence joins TRBV5-5 and TRBJ2-1; there is no DNA to check the TCRdb D call of TRBD2. Germline V gene data show CDR1 as SGHKS and CDR2 as YYEKEE (reference sequence). This CDR3 spans 15 amino acids. Full variable domain (outside the CDR3, taken from reference TRBV5-5 and TRBJ2-1): DAGVTQSPTHLIKTRGQQVTLRCSPISGHKSVSWYQQVLGQGPQFIFQYYEKEERGRGNFPDRFSARQFPNYSSELNVNALLLGDSALYLCASSLSRTSFNEQFFGPGTRLTVL.

The genes are TRBV4-1 and TRBJ1-6. Germline CDR1 and CDR2: MGHRA and YSYEKL. CDR3 length equals 15 residues. CDR3 loop: CASSRESSYNSPLHF.

This CDR3 reads CASSWRGNPVDEQYF. The chain is built from TRBV28 and TRBJ2-7; TCRdb reports TRBD1, a call that lacks DNA to check it against. Per the germline V gene, CDR1 is MDHEN and CDR2 is SYDVKM. The CDR3 covers 15 residues. The full variable domain, its missing parts supplied by reference TRBV28 and TRBJ2-7, is DVKVTQSSRYLVKRTGEKVFLECVQDMDHENMFWYRQDPGLGLRLIYFSYDVKMKEKGDIPEGYSVSREKKERFSLILESASTNQTSMYLCASSWRGNPVDEQYFGPGTRLTVT.

The CDR3 reads CSATTEGALAEEQYF. The chain combines TRBV29-1 with TRBJ2-7; lacking DNA, the TRBD1 call made by TCRdb goes unchecked. Germline values: CDR1 SQVTM, CDR2 ANQGSEA. This CDR3 contains 15 residues.

The chain has TRBV6-2 or TRBV6-3 and TRBJ1-6; lacking DNA, the TRBD1 call made by TCRdb goes unchecked. Per the germline V gene, CDR1 is MNHEY and CDR2 is SVGEGT. The CDR3 covers 12 residues. The CDR3 sequence: CASREPGTALHF.

The V gene is TRBV18, the J gene TRBJ2-1; TCRdb picks TRBD1, but there is no DNA to check that call. Germline CDR1 is KGHSH and CDR2 is LQKENI. The CDR3 has 14 residues. This CDR3 is CASAWWGTDNEQFF.

The rearrangement uses TRBV2 and TRBJ2-7. The CDR3 loop spans 12 amino acids. The germline V gene encodes CDR1 SNHLY and CDR2 FYNNEI. CDR3: CASWDSAYEQYF.